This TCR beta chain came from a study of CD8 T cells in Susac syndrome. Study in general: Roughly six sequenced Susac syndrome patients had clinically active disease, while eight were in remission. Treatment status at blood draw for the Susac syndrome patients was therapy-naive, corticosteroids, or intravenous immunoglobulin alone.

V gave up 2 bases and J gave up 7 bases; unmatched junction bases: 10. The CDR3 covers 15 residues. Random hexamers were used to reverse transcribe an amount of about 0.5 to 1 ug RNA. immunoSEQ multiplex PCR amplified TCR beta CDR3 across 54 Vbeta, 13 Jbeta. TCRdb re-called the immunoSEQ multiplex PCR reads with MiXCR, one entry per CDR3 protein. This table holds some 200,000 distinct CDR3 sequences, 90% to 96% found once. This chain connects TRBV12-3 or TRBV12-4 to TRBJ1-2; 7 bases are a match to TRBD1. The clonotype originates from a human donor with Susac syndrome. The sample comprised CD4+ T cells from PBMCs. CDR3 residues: CASSLRGQGVGGYTF. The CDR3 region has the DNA TGTGCCAGCAGTTTAAGGGGGCAGGGGGTCGGTGGCTACACCTTC.